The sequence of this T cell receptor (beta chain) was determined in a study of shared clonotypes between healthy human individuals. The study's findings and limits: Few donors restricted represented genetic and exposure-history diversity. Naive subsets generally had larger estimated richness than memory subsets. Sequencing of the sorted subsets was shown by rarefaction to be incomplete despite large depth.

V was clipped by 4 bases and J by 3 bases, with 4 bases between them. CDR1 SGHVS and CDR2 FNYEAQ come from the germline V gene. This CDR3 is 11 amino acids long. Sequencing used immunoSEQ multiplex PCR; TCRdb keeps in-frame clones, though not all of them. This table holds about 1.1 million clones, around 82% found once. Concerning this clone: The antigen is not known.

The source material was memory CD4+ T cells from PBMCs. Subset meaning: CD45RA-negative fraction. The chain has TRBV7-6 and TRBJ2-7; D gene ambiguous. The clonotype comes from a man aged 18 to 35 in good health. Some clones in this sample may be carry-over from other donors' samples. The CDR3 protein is CASSSVYEQYF. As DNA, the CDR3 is TGTGCCAGCAGCTCCGTCTACGAGCAGTACTTC.